What follows describes a single T cell receptor (beta chain). The data originate from a study of technical replicates of blood from a handful of donors. Germline V CDR1 and CDR2: SGHTA, FQGTGA. This CDR3 spans 16 amino acids. V lost 2 bases, J lost 0 bases, and 10 bases lay in between. Profiling relied on immunoSEQ multiplex PCR, and the TCRdb table lists in-frame clones only, not all of them. The sample yields 85,000 to 100,000 clones, around 95% seen once. The clonotype was recovered from a human donor in good health. The chain has TRBV7-3 and TRBJ2-2; weak D call: TRBD1 (6 bases). Sequenced: T cells isolated from PBMCs. The CDR3 here is CASSLRRTANTGELFF. CDR3 sequence (DNA): TGTGCCAGCAGCTTACGAAGGACAGCGAACACCGGGGAGCTGTTTTTT.